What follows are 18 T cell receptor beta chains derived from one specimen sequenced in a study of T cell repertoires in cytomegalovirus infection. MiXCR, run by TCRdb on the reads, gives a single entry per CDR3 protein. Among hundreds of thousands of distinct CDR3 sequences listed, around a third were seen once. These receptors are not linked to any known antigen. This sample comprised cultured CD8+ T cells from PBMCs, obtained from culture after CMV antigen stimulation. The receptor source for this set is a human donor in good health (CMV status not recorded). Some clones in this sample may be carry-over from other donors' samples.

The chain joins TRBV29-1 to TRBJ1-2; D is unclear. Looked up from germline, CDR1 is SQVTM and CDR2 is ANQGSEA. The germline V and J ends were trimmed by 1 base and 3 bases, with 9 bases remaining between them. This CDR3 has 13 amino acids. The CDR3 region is CSVEAAEDYGYTF. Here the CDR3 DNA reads TGCAGCGTTGAAGCGGCAGAAGACTATGGCTACACCTTC.

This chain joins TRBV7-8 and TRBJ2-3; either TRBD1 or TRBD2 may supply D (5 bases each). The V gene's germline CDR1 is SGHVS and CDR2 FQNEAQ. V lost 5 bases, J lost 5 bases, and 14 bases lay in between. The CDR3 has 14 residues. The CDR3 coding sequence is TGTGCCAGCAGCACGTGGGACCGAGTAGATACGCAGTATTTT. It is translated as CASSTWDRVDTQYF. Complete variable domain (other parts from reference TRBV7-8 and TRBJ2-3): GAGVSQSPRYKVAKRGQDVALRCDPISGHVSLFWYQQALGQGPEFLTYFQNEAQLDKSGLPSDRFFAERPEGSVSTLKIQRTQQEDSAVYLCASSTWDRVDTQYFGPGTRLTVL.

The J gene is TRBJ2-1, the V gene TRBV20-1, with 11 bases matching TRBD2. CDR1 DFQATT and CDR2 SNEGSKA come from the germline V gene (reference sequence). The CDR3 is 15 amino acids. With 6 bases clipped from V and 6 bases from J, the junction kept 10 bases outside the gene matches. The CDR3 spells CSAFGTSGDRNEQFF. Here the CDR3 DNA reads TGCAGTGCCTTTGGGACTAGCGGAGACCGCAATGAGCAGTTCTTC.

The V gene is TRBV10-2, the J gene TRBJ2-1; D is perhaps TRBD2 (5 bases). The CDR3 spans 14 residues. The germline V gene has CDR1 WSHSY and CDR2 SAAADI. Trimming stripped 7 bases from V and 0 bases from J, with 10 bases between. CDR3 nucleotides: TGCGCCAGCACCGGACTGAGCTCCTACAATGAGCAGTTCTTC. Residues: CASTGLSSYNEQFF.

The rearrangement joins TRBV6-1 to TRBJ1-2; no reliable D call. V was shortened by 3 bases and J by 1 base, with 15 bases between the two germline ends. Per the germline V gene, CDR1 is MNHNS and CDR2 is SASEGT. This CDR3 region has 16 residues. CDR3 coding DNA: TGTGCCAGCAGTGACTCGGGCTCTATCCTTAACTATGGCTACACCTTC. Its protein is CASSDSGSILNYGYTF.

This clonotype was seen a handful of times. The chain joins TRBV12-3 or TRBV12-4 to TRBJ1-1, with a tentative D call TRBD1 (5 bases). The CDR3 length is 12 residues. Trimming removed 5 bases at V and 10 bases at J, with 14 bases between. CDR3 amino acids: CASSTGPQLAFF. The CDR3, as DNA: TGTGCCAGCAGTACAGGTCCGCAACTAGCTTTCTTT.

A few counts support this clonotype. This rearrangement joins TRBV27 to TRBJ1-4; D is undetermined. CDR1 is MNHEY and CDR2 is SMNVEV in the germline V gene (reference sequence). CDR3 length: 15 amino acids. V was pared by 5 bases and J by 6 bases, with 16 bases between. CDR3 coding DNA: TGTGCCAGCAGTGGGGAGGGAGTCGTCTATGAAAAACTGTTTTTT. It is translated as CASSGEGVVYEKLFF.

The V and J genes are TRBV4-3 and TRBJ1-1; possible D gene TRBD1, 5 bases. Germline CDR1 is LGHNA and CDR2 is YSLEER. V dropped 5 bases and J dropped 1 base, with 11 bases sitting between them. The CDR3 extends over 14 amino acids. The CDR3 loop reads CASSFRGTNTEAFF. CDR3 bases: TGCGCCAGCAGCTTTCGGGGGACGAACACTGAAGCTTTCTTT.

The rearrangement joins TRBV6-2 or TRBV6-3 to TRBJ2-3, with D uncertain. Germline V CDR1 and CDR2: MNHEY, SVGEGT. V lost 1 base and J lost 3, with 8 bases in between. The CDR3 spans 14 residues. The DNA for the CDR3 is TGTGCCAGCAGTTACTTGCGCCCTACAGATACGCAGTATTTT. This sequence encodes CASSYLRPTDTQYF.

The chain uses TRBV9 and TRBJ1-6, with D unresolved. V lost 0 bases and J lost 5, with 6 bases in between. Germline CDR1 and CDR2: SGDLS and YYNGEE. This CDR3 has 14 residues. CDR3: CASSVGLNNSPLHF. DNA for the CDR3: TGTGCCAGCAGCGTAGGGCTGAATAATTCACCCCTCCACTTT.

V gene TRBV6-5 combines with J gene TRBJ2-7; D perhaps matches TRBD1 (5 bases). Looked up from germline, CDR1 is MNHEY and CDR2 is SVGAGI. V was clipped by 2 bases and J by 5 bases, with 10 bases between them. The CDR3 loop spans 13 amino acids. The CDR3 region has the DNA TGTGCCAGCAGTTACACCCAAGGGGACGAGCAGTACGTC. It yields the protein CASSYTQGDEQYV.

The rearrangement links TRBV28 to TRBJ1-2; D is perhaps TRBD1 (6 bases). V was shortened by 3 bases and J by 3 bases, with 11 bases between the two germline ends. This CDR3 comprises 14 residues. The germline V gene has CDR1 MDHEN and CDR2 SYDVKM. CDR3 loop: CASSLAGDDYGYTF. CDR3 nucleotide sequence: TGTGCCAGCAGTTTGGCAGGGGACGACTATGGCTACACCTTC.

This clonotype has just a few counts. CDR3 protein: CASSLTGRVAGGPYNEQFF. The CDR3, as DNA: TGTGCCAGCAGCTTAACGGGGAGGGTAGCGGGGGGTCCCTACAATGAGCAGTTCTTC. The chain is built from TRBV7-3 and TRBJ2-1; 10 nucleotides align to TRBD2. The CDR3 is made up of 19 amino acids. Germline-derived CDR1 and CDR2 are SGHTA and FQGTGA. The trim removed 0 bases at V and 2 bases at J, leaving 10 bases unmatched.

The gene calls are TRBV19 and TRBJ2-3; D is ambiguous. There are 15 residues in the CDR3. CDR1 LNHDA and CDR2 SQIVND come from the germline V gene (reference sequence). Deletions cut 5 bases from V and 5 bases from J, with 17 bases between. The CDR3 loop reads CASSDRRWYEDTQYF. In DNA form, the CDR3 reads TGTGCCAGTAGTGACCGGCGGTGGTATGAAGATACGCAGTATTTT.

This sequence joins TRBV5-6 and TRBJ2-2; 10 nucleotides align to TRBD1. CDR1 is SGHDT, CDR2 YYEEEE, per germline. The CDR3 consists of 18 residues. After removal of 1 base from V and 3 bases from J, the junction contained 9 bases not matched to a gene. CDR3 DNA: TGTGCCAGCAGCTTGTCGAGGGACAGGGGATATGACACCGGGGAGCTGTTTTTT. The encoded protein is CASSLSRDRGYDTGELFF.

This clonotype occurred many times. The CDR3 DNA reads as TGTGCCAGCAGCCGCGCGGTGGGCTACAATGAGCAGTTCTTC. It is translated as CASSRAVGYNEQFF. The chain carries TRBV7-9 and TRBJ2-1; the D is unclear. Per the germline V gene, CDR1 is SEHNR and CDR2 is FQNEAQ (reference sequence). The CDR3 sequence is 14 residues long. V lost 5 bases, J lost 3 bases, and 11 bases lay in between.

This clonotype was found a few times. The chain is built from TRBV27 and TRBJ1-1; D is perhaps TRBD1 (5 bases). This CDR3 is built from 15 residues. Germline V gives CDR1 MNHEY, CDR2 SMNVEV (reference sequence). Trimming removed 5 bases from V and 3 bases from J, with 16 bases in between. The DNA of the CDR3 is TGTGCCAGCAGTCCACCCGGGACCGGGGACACTGAAGCTTTCTTT. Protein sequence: CASSPPGTGDTEAFF.

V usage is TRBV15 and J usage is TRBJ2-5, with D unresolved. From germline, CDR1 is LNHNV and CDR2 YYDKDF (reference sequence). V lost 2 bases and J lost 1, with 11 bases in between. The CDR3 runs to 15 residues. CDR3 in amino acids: CATSRNRAPQETQYF. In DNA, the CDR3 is TGTGCCACCAGCAGAAACCGGGCCCCCCAAGAGACCCAGTACTTC.